These 30 T cell receptor beta chains originate from one sample sequenced in a study of CD8+ T cells in alopecia areata. Sequencing used cDNA as its template, made by extracting RNA and reverse transcribing it. Repertoires were generated with immunoSEQ multiplex PCR, while TCRdb's copy carries only in-frame clones and drops some. The data show roughly 120,000 clones, with 35% to 40% seen just once and 3.1% held by the top ten. The sequenced material came from CD4+ T cells sorted from blood. All receptors come from a human donor with alopecia areata.

The genes are TRBV29-1 and TRBJ2-3; tentatively, D is TRBD1 (5 bases). The CDR3 consists of 13 residues. Germline CDR1 and CDR2: SQVTM and ANQGSEA. The V and J ends lost 3 bases and 1 base respectively, with 8 bases between them. The CDR3 region is CSVDLRGTDTQYF. CDR3 coding DNA: TGCAGCGTTGATCTCAGGGGCACAGATACGCAGTATTTT.

This clone was detected a few times. The chain employs TRBV29-1 and TRBJ2-3; D is undetermined. Trimming left V 1 base short and J 1 base short, with 6 bases between. The CDR3 is 13 amino acids. Germline loops: CDR1 SQVTM, CDR2 ANQGSEA. CDR3 nucleotides: TGCAGCGTTGAAGTAGGACGCACAGATACGCAGTATTTT. It yields the protein CSVEVGRTDTQYF.

There are a few counts of this clone. The chain has TRBV27 and TRBJ2-7, with a possible D match to TRBD2 (6 bases). There are 15 residues in the CDR3. In germline, CDR1 is MNHEY, CDR2 SMNVEV (reference sequence). Trimming took 10 bases from V and 1 from J, leaving 20 bases between them. The CDR3 region has the DNA TGTGCCACCGGGGGTCGGGGCAGACCTTCCTACGAGCAGTACTTC. This codes for CATGGRGRPSYEQYF.

This chain joins TRBV2 and TRBJ1-1, with 9 bases matching TRBD1. Germline V lookup: CDR1 SNHLY, CDR2 FYNNEI. The V segment lost 6 bases and the J segment 9 bases; nucleotides outside the gene matches: 8. CDR3 length: 13 amino acids. DNA for the CDR3: TGTGCCAGCAGCCTCGGACAGGGGTGGAAAGCTTTCTTT. This sequence encodes CASSLGQGWKAFF.

The sample holds a few counts of this clone. The chain combines TRBV29-1 with TRBJ2-4; no firm D call. Germline lookup yields CDR1 SQVTM and CDR2 ANQGSEA. Trimming removed 0 bases from V and 1 base from J, with 10 bases in between. This CDR3 region has 15 residues. This CDR3 reads CSVEDWHSAKNIQYF. The CDR3, as DNA: TGCAGCGTTGAAGATTGGCACAGCGCCAAAAACATTCAGTACTTC.

This clone has only a few counts. This chain uses TRBV29-1 with TRBJ1-3; TRBD1 aligns across 9 bases. The CDR3 has 12 amino acids. Germline V gene lookup returns CDR1 SQVTM and CDR2 ANQGSEA. V lost 4 bases and J lost 7; bases outside the gene matches: 2. CDR3 coding DNA: TGCAGCGTTGGCACAGGGGGCAACACCATATATTTT. Translating gives CSVGTGGNTIYF.

The V gene is TRBV29-1, the J gene TRBJ1-3; D remains ambiguous. Trimming stripped 3 bases from V and 6 bases from J, with 12 bases between. The length of the CDR3 is 13 residues. CDR1 is SQVTM, CDR2 ANQGSEA, per germline. The DNA of the CDR3 is TGCAGCGTTGACGGAGGACCCGAAAACACCATATATTTT. This encodes CSVDGGPENTIYF.

This clone was picked up a small number of times. The chain carries TRBV7-9 and TRBJ2-2; D may correspond to TRBD1 or TRBD2 (5 bases each). The ends were cut back, 6 bases at V and 4 bases at J, with 12 bases in the middle. There are 14 residues in the CDR3. Germline CDR1 reads SEHNR; CDR2 reads FQNEAQ (reference sequence). CDR3 nucleotide sequence: TGTGCCAGCAGTCGGGACGGAGGCACCGGGGAGCTGTTTTTT. Its protein is CASSRDGGTGELFF.

This clone has just a few counts. The gene calls are TRBV5-6 and TRBJ2-7; no clear D. CDR1 is SGHDT and CDR2 is YYEEEE in the germline V gene. The CDR3 has 12 residues. The germline V and J ends were trimmed by 3 bases and 3 bases, with 7 bases remaining between them. This CDR3 is CASSSIDYEQYF. The CDR3 DNA sequence: TGTGCCAGCAGCTCTATAGACTACGAGCAGTACTTC.

This clone was counted only a few times. V usage is TRBV10-2 and J usage is TRBJ2-7; D gene unclear. The V gene's germline CDR1 is WSHSY and CDR2 SAAADI. The CDR3 extends over 14 amino acids. Trimming pared 3 bases from V and 0 bases from J, leaving 9 bases between. The CDR3 DNA is TGCGCCAGCAGTGACCCTCACCCCTCCTACGAGCAGTACTTC. Protein sequence: CASSDPHPSYEQYF.

V gene TRBV5-1 combines with J gene TRBJ2-1, with TRBD2 matching 14 bases. CDR1 and CDR2 from the germline V gene are SGHRS and YFSETQ. This CDR3 has 16 residues. Losses at the gene ends were 6 bases for V and 6 bases for J; bases not matched to a gene: 8. The CDR3 here is CASTSGLAGALNEQFF. As DNA, the CDR3 is TGCGCCAGCACCTCGGGACTAGCGGGAGCGCTCAATGAGCAGTTCTTC.

The rearrangement joins TRBV18 to TRBJ2-6; D is uncertain. CDR1 is KGHSH and CDR2 is LQKENI in the germline V gene. Between the trimmed V and J ends, which lost 1 base and 2 bases, there was a span of 6 bases. The CDR3 loop spans 15 amino acids. The CDR3 is CASSPRGTGANVLTF. CDR3 nucleotides: TGTGCCAGCTCACCACGTGGTACTGGGGCCAACGTCCTGACTTTC. Supplemented by reference TRBV18 and TRBJ2-6, the full variable domain reads NAGVMQNPRHLVRRRGQEARLRCSPMKGHSHVYWYRQLPEEGLKFMVYLQKENIIDESGMPKERFSAEFPKEGPSILRIQQVVRGDSAAYFCASSPRGTGANVLTFGAGSRLTVL.

The rearrangement joins TRBV5-1 to TRBJ2-5; TRBD1 aligns across 8 bases. Germline V gives CDR1 SGHRS, CDR2 YFSETQ. V was pared by 4 bases and J by 3 bases, with 8 bases of the junction left unmatched. This CDR3 region has 15 residues. CDR3 sequence reads: CASSPQGAFEETQYF. CDR3 DNA sequence: TGCGCCAGCAGCCCTCAGGGGGCTTTTGAAGAGACCCAGTACTTC.

This clone was observed many times. The V call is TRBV2, the J call TRBJ1-3; D is unresolved. Germline V gene data show CDR1 as SNHLY and CDR2 as FYNNEI. The CDR3 sequence is 14 residues long. Trimming shortened V by 5 bases and J by 0 bases, and 8 bases separated the two germline ends. The DNA of the CDR3 is TGTGCCAGCAGTCAGGACTACTCTGGAAACACCATATATTTT. Its protein product is CASSQDYSGNTIYF.

The J gene is TRBJ2-4, the V gene TRBV5-1, with 7 bases that match TRBD1. This CDR3 has 14 residues. In germline, CDR1 is SGHRS, CDR2 YFSETQ. The junction had 3 bases not matched to a gene; V was cut back by 4 bases and J by 2 bases. CDR3 protein: CASSEQGTKNIQYF. The CDR3 bases are TGCGCCAGCAGCGAACAGGGGACCAAAAACATTCAGTACTTC. The variable domain in full, with the rest retrieved from reference TRBV5-1 and TRBJ2-4, is KAGVTQTPRYLIKTRGQQVTLSCSPISGHRSVSWYQQTPGQGLQFLFEYFSETQRNKGNFPGRFSGRQFSNSRSEMNVSTLELGDSALYLCASSEQGTKNIQYFGAGTRLSVL.

Details on this clone: Other DNA variants within this sample encode the same CDR3. This chain joins TRBV28 and TRBJ2-6; TRBD1 is a possible D gene (5 bases). In germline, CDR1 is MDHEN, CDR2 SYDVKM. V lost 4 bases to trimming and J lost 4 bases, with 11 bases between them. The CDR3 has 15 amino acids. The CDR3 sequence is CASSSPGSGANVLTF. CDR3 bases: TGTGCCAGCAGTTCCCCAGGGTCCGGGGCCAACGTCCTGACTTTC.

The rearrangement links TRBV7-8 to TRBJ2-2; 10 bases align to TRBD1. CDR1 and CDR2 (germline): SGHVS, FQNEAQ. This CDR3 has 16 residues. After removal of 5 bases from V and 5 bases from J, the junction contained 8 bases not matched to a gene. In nucleotides, the CDR3 is TGTGCCAGCAGCCCTCGACAGGGGGCGTGGACCGGGGAGCTGTTTTTT. As protein: CASSPRQGAWTGELFF.

This clone was seen only a few times. The chain is built from TRBV29-1 and TRBJ1-5; D is perhaps TRBD1 (5 bases). From germline, CDR1 is SQVTM and CDR2 ANQGSEA. The ends were cut back, 4 bases at V and 7 bases at J, with 14 bases in the middle. The CDR3 runs to 13 residues. The CDR3 sequence is CSVVSQGDQPQHF. The CDR3 DNA follows: TGCAGCGTTGTATCGCAGGGTGACCAGCCCCAGCATTTT.

This clone came up a few times. This chain joins TRBV7-3 and TRBJ1-2; 8 bases line up with TRBD1. V dropped 5 bases and J dropped 1; count of bases not matched to a gene: 18. This CDR3 region has 19 residues. Germline V gives CDR1 SGHTA, CDR2 FQGTGA. For the CDR3, the DNA is TGTGCCAGCAGCCTCACGCCTCGGACAGGGAAAACCCATAACTATGGCTACACCTTC. Amino acids: CASSLTPRTGKTHNYGYTF. Full variable domain (outside the CDR3, taken from reference TRBV7-3 and TRBJ1-2): GAGVSQTPSNKVTEKGKYVELRCDPISGHTALYWYRQSLGQGPEFLIYFQGTGAADDSGLPNDRFFAVRPEGSVSTLKIQRTERGDSAVYLCASSLTPRTGKTHNYGYTFGSGTRLTVV.

The V gene is TRBV29-1, the J gene TRBJ1-2, with 9 nucleotides matching TRBD1. Germline CDR1 is SQVTM and CDR2 is ANQGSEA. J lost 2 bases, V lost 3 bases, and 7 bases had no gene match. The CDR3 totals 15 residues. CDR3 in DNA: TGCAGCGTTGAGTCTACAGGGGGCTTAAACTATGGCTACACCTTC. Translating gives CSVESTGGLNYGYTF.

This clone occurred a few times. The rearrangement uses TRBV29-1 and TRBJ2-7; TRBD1 is a possible D gene (6 bases). The germline V and J ends were trimmed by 4 bases and 6 bases, with 16 bases remaining between them. The CDR3 extends over 13 amino acids. CDR1 is SQVTM and CDR2 is ANQGSEA in the germline V gene. CDR3 residues: CSVVISPRGEQYF. CDR3 DNA: TGCAGCGTTGTTATATCGCCCAGGGGCGAGCAGTACTTC.

The chain couples TRBV2 to TRBJ2-1; D not resolved. In germline, CDR1 is SNHLY, CDR2 FYNNEI. The CDR3 covers 13 residues. Trimming took off 5 bases at V and 15 bases at J, with 20 bases between the two ends. The CDR3 DNA reads as TGTGCCAGCAGTTTCGCGGACCGCATTGATCCGTTCTTC. Its translation is CASSFADRIDPFF.

V gene TRBV7-2 combines with J gene TRBJ2-7, with 10 bases identical to TRBD1. Trimming cost V 5 bases and J 3 bases; bases outside gene matches: 7. Germline V gives CDR1 SGHTA, CDR2 FQGNSA. The CDR3 is 15 residues long. The CDR3 loop reads CASSPRTGGDYEQYF. In nucleotides, the CDR3 is TGTGCCAGCAGCCCGCGGACAGGGGGGGACTACGAGCAGTACTTC.

The chain combines TRBV29-1 with TRBJ1-4, with D hard to call. The V gene lost 5 bases and the J gene lost 8 bases, with 9 bases spanning the gap. The germline V gene has CDR1 SQVTM and CDR2 ANQGSEA. This CDR3 is built from 11 residues. The CDR3 is CSVRRKEKLFF. CDR3 DNA: TGCAGCGTTCGCAGGAAGGAAAAACTGTTTTTT.

This rearrangement joins TRBV9 to TRBJ1-5; 10 nucleotides match TRBD1. CDR3 length equals 15 residues. Trimming took 3 bases from V and 2 from J; bases not matched to a gene: 2. CDR1 is SGDLS, CDR2 YYNGEE, per germline. CDR3 nucleotides: TGTGCCAGCAGCGCCGGGACAGGGGGCAATCAGCCCCAGCATTTT. Translation: CASSAGTGGNQPQHF.

V gene TRBV7-2 combines with J gene TRBJ2-1; weak D call: TRBD1 (6 bases). This CDR3 spans 13 amino acids. The germline gives CDR1 SGHTA, CDR2 FQGNSA. V dropped 5 bases and J dropped 4 bases, with 9 bases sitting between them. In nucleotides, the CDR3 is TGTGCCAGCAGCATCGACAGGTACAATGAGCAGTTCTTC. Encoded protein: CASSIDRYNEQFF.

This clone has more than one count but fewer than ten. The rearrangement links TRBV4-1 to TRBJ1-5; maybe TRBD1 (6 bases). The CDR3 is 17 residues long. Trimming shortened V by 1 base and J by 3 bases, and 16 bases separated the two germline ends. Germline V gives CDR1 MGHRA, CDR2 YSYEKL. Written as DNA, the CDR3 is TGCGCCAGCAGCCAAGGAACCAACAGGGCATACAATCAGCCCCAGCATTTT. It is translated as CASSQGTNRAYNQPQHF.

This clone was detected a few times. The CDR3 is CSASQSGEQFF. CDR3 nucleotides: TGCAGTGCTAGTCAGTCGGGTGAGCAGTTCTTC. The J gene is TRBJ2-1, the V gene TRBV20-1; D ambiguous. Germline loops: CDR1 DFQATT, CDR2 SNEGSKA (reference sequence). This CDR3 has 11 amino acids. V lost 3 bases, J lost 9 bases, and 9 bases lay in between.

The chain has TRBV29-1 and TRBJ1-4; 7 nucleotides agree with TRBD1. The germline V gene encodes CDR1 SQVTM and CDR2 ANQGSEA. The CDR3 has 13 amino acids. V trimming: 6 bases; J trimming: 1 base; junction bases outside the gene matches: 2. CDR3 in amino acids: CSVGTVTNEKLFF. Here the CDR3 DNA reads TGCAGCGTCGGGACAGTAACTAATGAAAAACTGTTTTTT. The full variable domain, its missing parts supplied by reference TRBV29-1 and TRBJ1-4, is SAVISQKPSRDICQRGTSLTIQCQVDSQVTMMFWYRQQPGQSLTLIATANQGSEATYESGFVIDKFPISRPNLTFSTLTVSNMSPEDSSIYLCSVGTVTNEKLFFGSGTQLSVL.

The chain combines TRBV29-1 with TRBJ1-2, with no clear D. Trimming shortened V by 4 bases and J by 2 bases, and 8 bases separated the two germline ends. The CDR3 runs to 12 residues. Germline CDR1 is SQVTM and CDR2 is ANQGSEA. The CDR3 DNA reads TGCAGCGTTGGGGGAAGGAACTATGGCTACACCTTC. It specifies CSVGGRNYGYTF.